This entry lists 26 T cell receptor beta chains sequenced from one sample in a study of response to subunit inactivated influenza vaccine. In TCRdb, the RT-PCR reads were re-called with MiXCR into one record per CDR3 protein. Among about 500,000 distinct CDR3 sequences, 16% were seen once, and the ten largest hold less than 4%. The sample in question was CD4+ T cells sorted from PBMCs, obtained less than 30 months after vaccination. These receptors were collected from a man between 50 and 70 years old who received an inactivated influenza vaccine.

On this clonotype: Mismatch with germline at one junction end may stem from a read error. V gene TRBV5-1 combines with J gene TRBJ2-3; no clear D. The CDR3 has 14 amino acids. CDR1 SGHRS and CDR2 YFSETQ come from the germline V gene. In DNA, the CDR3 is TGCGCCAGCAGCTTGGACCACTACACAGATACGCAGTATTTC. Translation: CASSLDHYTDTQYF.

Many counts were recorded for this clonotype. V and J are TRBV7-2 and TRBJ2-1; no definite D call. Germline V lookup: CDR1 SGHTA, CDR2 FQGNSA. V was clipped by 4 bases and J by 4 bases, with 17 bases between them. The CDR3 extends over 16 amino acids. The CDR3 sequence is CASSSISLGPYNEQFF. DNA for the CDR3: TGTGCCAGCAGCTCCATCTCCCTAGGACCATACAATGAGCAGTTCTTC.

This clonotype was seen a few times. CDR3 nucleotide sequence: TGTGCCAGCAGCCAAGATCAGGCGGGGCTAGGTACCTACAATGAGCAGTTCTTC. Its translation: CASSQDQAGLGTYNEQFF. This chain connects TRBV3-1 to TRBJ2-1, with D maybe TRBD2 (6 bases). This CDR3 is built from 18 residues. The V and J ends lost 0 bases and 2 bases respectively, with 17 bases between them. Germline values: CDR1 LGHDT, CDR2 YNNKEL (reference sequence).

This clonotype was observed a few times. This chain links TRBV4-3 with TRBJ2-1, with D hard to call. Trimming shortened V by 0 bases and J by 0 bases, and 12 bases separated the two germline ends. This CDR3 spans 17 amino acids. Germline CDR1 is LGHNA and CDR2 is YSLEER. CDR3 coding DNA: TGCGCCAGCAGCCAAGAGGTCGTTTCTGGCTCCTACAATGAGCAGTTCTTC. It is translated as CASSQEVVSGSYNEQFF.

Many counts were recorded for this clonotype. The J gene is TRBJ2-5, the V gene TRBV2; tentatively, D is TRBD1 (6 bases). Per the germline V gene, CDR1 is SNHLY and CDR2 is FYNNEI. V shed 6 bases and J shed 7 bases, with 12 bases lying between them. CDR3 size: 12 residues. The CDR3 region is CASSAVQGTQYF. DNA for the CDR3: TGTGCCAGCAGCGCAGTACAGGGGACCCAGTACTTC.

The sample holds a few counts of this clonotype. The rearrangement uses TRBV7-9 and TRBJ2-5; 7 nucleotides line up with TRBD1. The CDR3 runs to 14 residues. Unmatched junction bases numbered 9, after V lost 5 bases and J lost 6 bases. The germline V gene has CDR1 SEHNR and CDR2 FQNEAQ (reference sequence). The CDR3 coding sequence is TGTGCCAGCAGCACAGGACAGGTGGAAAAGACCCAGTACTTC. Residues: CASSTGQVEKTQYF.

This clonotype was counted only a few times. The V gene is TRBV20-1, the J gene TRBJ2-5; TRBD2 aligns across 7 bases. Trimming at V came to 6 bases and at J to 2 bases, leaving 9 bases not matched to a gene. Germline CDR1 reads DFQATT; CDR2 reads SNEGSKA (reference sequence). This CDR3 region has 14 residues. CDR3 sequence: CSAPVGGVQETQYF. CDR3 bases: TGCAGTGCCCCGGTGGGGGGGGTTCAAGAGACCCAGTACTTC.

This clonotype was seen at least ten times. The chain recombines TRBV28 with TRBJ2-7; weak D call: TRBD2 (5 bases). The V gene lost 7 bases and the J gene lost 0 bases, with 13 bases spanning the gap. CDR3 size: 14 residues. Germline V gives CDR1 MDHEN, CDR2 SYDVKM. The CDR3 loop is CASMSGAHSYEQYF. The CDR3 bases are TGTGCCAGCATGAGCGGAGCCCACTCCTACGAGCAGTACTTC.

Only a few counts were recorded for this clonotype. The chain employs TRBV20-1 and TRBJ2-1, with D perhaps given as TRBD1 or TRBD2 (5 bases each). Germline CDR1 DFQATT, CDR2 SNEGSKA (reference sequence). V lost 1 base and J 8 bases, leaving 15 bases between the germline ends. CDR3 length: 14 amino acids. This chain's CDR3 is CSARAGTPKYEQFF. For the CDR3, the DNA is TGCAGTGCTAGAGCAGGGACCCCTAAGTATGAGCAGTTCTTC.

Many counts were recorded for this clonotype. V is TRBV5-1 and J is TRBJ1-4, with 7 bases aligning to TRBD1. Per germline, CDR1 SGHRS and CDR2 YFSETQ. V was clipped by 4 bases and J by 0 bases; unmatched bases: 9. CDR3 length equals 17 residues. Here the CDR3 reads CASSRSRDSTTNEKLFF. DNA for the CDR3: TGCGCCAGCAGCAGGTCACGGGACAGCACAACTAATGAAAAACTGTTTTTT.

This clonotype came up a few times. This sequence joins TRBV4-2 and TRBJ2-4; D not resolved. Looked up from germline, CDR1 is LGHNA and CDR2 is YNFKEQ. The V end lost 0 bases, the J end lost 8 bases, and 14 bases lay between the germline ends. This CDR3 contains 15 residues. This CDR3 is CASSQDRRTVDIQYF. DNA of the CDR3: TGTGCCAGCAGCCAAGATCGGCGGACGGTTGACATTCAGTACTTC.

This clonotype was detected a few times. In DNA form, the CDR3 reads TGCAGTGCTAGAATAGGGGCCGTGGCAGATACGCAGTATTTT. Translation: CSARIGAVADTQYF. The rearrangement links TRBV20-1 to TRBJ2-3, with TRBD1 as a possible D gene (5 bases). The V and J ends lost 2 bases and 4 bases respectively, with 13 bases between them. CDR1 and CDR2 from the germline V gene are DFQATT and SNEGSKA (reference sequence). The CDR3 spans 14 residues.

The V gene is TRBV5-5, the J gene TRBJ2-7; D is possibly TRBD2 (6 bases). The CDR3 loop spans 14 amino acids. V shed 4 bases and J shed 0 bases, with 11 bases lying between them. Germline V lookup: CDR1 SGHKS, CDR2 YYEKEE (reference sequence). CDR3 sequence: CASSPTSSSYEQYF. The CDR3 DNA sequence: TGTGCCAGCAGCCCTACTAGCAGCTCCTACGAGCAGTACTTC.

V and J are TRBV7-2 and TRBJ1-1; D unresolved. Deletions cut 3 bases from V and 4 bases from J, with 9 bases between. The CDR3 loop spans 13 amino acids. Per germline, CDR1 SGHTA and CDR2 FQGNSA. The CDR3 region has the DNA TGTGCCAGCAGCTTCCACAGAGGCACTGAAGCTTTCTTT. Its translation: CASSFHRGTEAFF.

This chain uses TRBV20-1 with TRBJ2-1; possibly TRBD1 for D (5 bases). Germline CDR1 reads DFQATT; CDR2 reads SNEGSKA (reference sequence). Trimming took 4 bases from V and 6 from J, leaving 16 bases between them. CDR3 length: 14 amino acids. The CDR3 DNA reads as TGCAGTGCTATCCGCAGGGTACAGGTCAATGAGCAGTTCTTC. This sequence encodes CSAIRRVQVNEQFF.

The CDR3 region has the DNA TGCGCCAGCAGGCCAAGATTTGGGACAGGGGTCGAAAAACTGTTTTTT. Translation gives CASRPRFGTGVEKLFF. V gene TRBV4-1 combines with J gene TRBJ1-4, with TRBD1 matching 10 bases. The CDR3 runs to 16 residues. Looked up from germline, CDR1 is MGHRA and CDR2 is YSYEKL. Trimming cost V 6 bases and J 8 bases; bases outside gene matches: 12.

In this sample, this clonotype turned up a few times. The chain joins TRBV5-1 to TRBJ2-7; D gene uncertain. V lost 6 bases and J 6 bases, leaving 19 bases between the germline ends. There are 14 residues in the CDR3. Germline V lookup: CDR1 SGHRS, CDR2 YFSETQ. CDR3 residues: CASNPPGTSSEQYF. The CDR3 region has the DNA TGCGCCAGCAACCCCCCCGGAACGAGTTCCGAGCAGTACTTC.

This clonotype was counted only a few times. The chain uses TRBV12-3 or TRBV12-4 and TRBJ1-2; D unclear. Trimming pared 3 bases from V and 4 bases from J, leaving 6 bases between. The CDR3 sequence is 12 residues long. Here the CDR3 DNA reads TGTGCCAGCAGTTTTATGGCCTATGGCTACACCTTC. As protein: CASSFMAYGYTF.

The chain links TRBV7-8 to TRBJ2-3; D perhaps matches TRBD2 (6 bases). V was cut by 3 bases and J by 1 base, with 8 bases left in between. Germline V CDR1 and CDR2: SGHVS, FQNEAQ. This CDR3 region has 14 residues. CDR3 protein: CASSLRRGTDTQYF. The CDR3 region has the DNA TGTGCCAGCAGCTTGCGGAGGGGCACAGATACGCAGTATTTT.

There are a few counts of this clonotype. This chain links TRBV15 with TRBJ2-5; D is perhaps TRBD1 (5 bases). Trimming left V 1 base short and J 4 bases short, with 13 bases between. The CDR3 is 15 residues long. Germline V lookup: CDR1 LNHNV, CDR2 YYDKDF (reference sequence). CDR3 nucleotides: TGTGCCACCAGCAGAGTCAGGGCCCTCGGAGAGACCCAGTACTTC. The encoded protein is CATSRVRALGETQYF. The complete variable domain, with remaining parts taken from reference TRBV15 and TRBJ2-5, reads DAMVIQNPRYQVTQFGKPVTLSCSQTLNHNVMYWYQQKSSQAPKLLFHYYDKDFNNEADTPDNFQSRRPNTSFCFLDIRSPGLGDTAMYLCATSRVRALGETQYFGPGTRLLVL.

The genes are TRBV5-1 and TRBJ1-2; possibly TRBD1 for D (5 bases). In germline, CDR1 is SGHRS, CDR2 YFSETQ. This CDR3 is 15 amino acids long. V lost 1 base and J 4 bases, leaving 14 bases between the germline ends. The chain's CDR3 is CASSLLGGTPYGYTF. CDR3 bases: TGCGCCAGCAGCTTGTTAGGTGGGACGCCCTATGGCTACACCTTC.

This chain connects TRBV5-1 to TRBJ2-1, with D possibly being TRBD2 (6 bases). The CDR3 totals 16 residues. Trimming pared 6 bases from V and 0 bases from J, leaving 16 bases between. Germline V gene sequence: CDR1 SGHRS, CDR2 YFSETQ. The CDR3 loop reads CASTPGRERSYNEQFF. The CDR3, as DNA: TGCGCCAGCACCCCGGGTCGGGAGCGCTCCTACAATGAGCAGTTCTTC.

This clonotype was seen more than once but under ten times. V gene TRBV7-2 combines with J gene TRBJ1-4, with 8 bases matching TRBD1. The CDR3 loop spans 14 amino acids. J was trimmed by 6 bases and V by 6 bases; bases with no gene match: 6. Germline V lookup: CDR1 SGHTA, CDR2 FQGNSA. CDR3 amino acids: CASSLTGGYEKLFF. The CDR3 DNA reads TGTGCCAGCAGTCTTACAGGGGGATATGAAAAACTGTTTTTT.

The CDR3 spells CASSLAKGNYGYTF. The CDR3 DNA follows: TGTGCCAGCAGCTTAGCGAAGGGGAACTATGGCTACACCTTC. The genes are TRBV7-9 and TRBJ1-2; tentative D call: TRBD1 (5 bases). The V end was cut by 0 bases, the J end by 2 bases, with 7 bases between. There are 14 residues in the CDR3. The germline gives CDR1 SEHNR, CDR2 FQNEAQ (reference sequence). Full variable domain (missing parts from reference TRBV7-9 and TRBJ1-2): DTGVSQNPRHKITKRGQNVTFRCDPISEHNRLYWYRQTLGQGPEFLTYFQNEAQLEKSRLLSDRFSAERPKGSFSTLEIQRTEQGDSAMYLCASSLAKGNYGYTFGSGTRLTVV.

The V call is TRBV9, the J call TRBJ2-7, with D possibly matching TRBD2 (5 bases). The CDR3 has 15 amino acids. Germline V gene data show CDR1 as SGDLS and CDR2 as YYNGEE. Trimming stripped 4 bases from V and 3 bases from J, with 17 bases between. CDR3 region: CASSIGREIHYEQYF. The CDR3 coding sequence is TGTGCCAGCAGCATAGGACGGGAAATACACTACGAGCAGTACTTC.

The V and J genes are TRBV18 and TRBJ1-5; the match to TRBD1 covers 9 bases. In germline, CDR1 is KGHSH, CDR2 LQKENI. The V gene end was trimmed by 3 bases and the J gene end by 6 bases; junction bases not matched to a gene: 6. This CDR3 spans 15 amino acids. CDR3 sequence: CASSPTGGNSQPQHF. CDR3 nucleotide sequence: TGTGCCAGCTCACCGACAGGGGGAAATAGTCAGCCCCAGCATTTT. The full variable domain, rest sourced from reference TRBV18 and TRBJ1-5, is NAGVMQNPRHLVRRRGQEARLRCSPMKGHSHVYWYRQLPEEGLKFMVYLQKENIIDESGMPKERFSAEFPKEGPSILRIQQVVRGDSAAYFCASSPTGGNSQPQHFGDGTRLSIL.